This note documents a single T cell receptor beta chain sequence. The data derive from a study of blood T cell repertoires in COVID-19. Trimming at V came to 2 bases and at J to 1 base, leaving 5 bases not matched to a gene. Germline loops: CDR1 SGDLS, CDR2 YYNGEE. The CDR3 covers 16 residues. The data were produced by immunoSEQ multiplex PCR, yet TCRdb's version contains in-frame clones alone and is incomplete. This table holds some 200,000 clones, approximately 89% found once. Sequencing was carried out using peripheral blood. The TCR sequence derives from a woman aged 40 to 50 with acute or convalescent COVID-19. J is TRBJ2-3 and V is TRBV9, with 9 bases identical to TRBD1. CDR3 in DNA: TGTGCCAGCAGCGTCCAACAGGGGGCTGGCACAGATACGCAGTATTTT. It yields the protein CASSVQQGAGTDTQYF.